Below, 11 T cell receptor beta chains from the same sample are listed, as sequenced in a study of blood T cell repertoires in COVID-19. Produced via immunoSEQ multiplex PCR; TCRdb's table is partial and in-frame only. The table has 180,000 or so clones, roughly 84% seen once. The sample was peripheral blood. The receptors were gathered from a human donor with acute or convalescent COVID-19. The donor label of this sample is uncertain.

V and J are TRBV19 and TRBJ2-3; 8 bases fit TRBD2. V shed 5 bases, J shed 5 bases, and the junction held 6 bases outside the gene matches. Germline V gives CDR1 LNHDA, CDR2 SQIVND (reference sequence). The CDR3 extends over 14 amino acids. The CDR3 nucleotides are TGTGCCAGTAGTTCCAGCGGGGGAGGAGATACGCAGTATTTT. Amino acids: CASSSSGGGDTQYF.

The DNA of the CDR3 is TGTGCCAGCAGTTCAGGGCCCACTGAAGCTTTCTTT. Its protein product is CASSSGPTEAFF. The V call is TRBV12-3 or TRBV12-4, the J call TRBJ1-1; tentatively, D is TRBD1 (5 bases). V was shortened by 4 bases and J by 4 bases, with 7 bases between the two germline ends. The CDR3 is 12 amino acids.

This clone was seen only once. This chain uses TRBV30 with TRBJ2-2; 9 bases align to TRBD2. Germline V gene lookup returns CDR1 GTSNPN and CDR2 SVGIG (reference sequence). The CDR3 contains 16 residues. Trimming cost V 3 bases and J 3 bases; bases outside gene matches: 8. This chain's CDR3 is CAWRKASGVHTGELFF. CDR3 DNA sequence: TGTGCCTGGAGGAAGGCTAGCGGGGTGCACACCGGGGAGCTGTTTTTT. Based on the CDR3 plus reference TRBV30 and TRBJ2-2, the full variable domain is SQTIHQWPATLVQPVGSPLSLECTVEGTSNPNLYWYRQAAGRGLQLLFYSVGIGQISSEVPQNLSASRPQDRQFILSSKKLLLSDSGFYLCAWRKASGVHTGELFFGEGSRLTVL.

This sequence joins TRBV7-3 and TRBJ2-5; tentatively, D is TRBD1 (6 bases). The CDR3 has 13 residues. V dropped 6 bases and J dropped 1 base, with 9 bases sitting between them. Germline values: CDR1 SGHTA, CDR2 FQGTGA. The CDR3 sequence is CASSRQVQETQYF. In DNA, the CDR3 is TGTGCCAGCAGTAGACAGGTCCAAGAGACCCAGTACTTC.

The chain carries TRBV3-1 (or the pseudogene TRBV3-2) and TRBJ2-1, with 7 bases fitting TRBD2. This CDR3 has 12 residues. The ends lost 6 bases at V and 10 bases at J; junction bases unmatched: 6. Per germline, CDR1 LGHDT and CDR2 YNNKEL (reference sequence). CDR3 sequence: CASRTSLGEQFF. CDR3 DNA sequence: TGTGCCAGCAGGACTAGCCTCGGCGAGCAGTTCTTC.

The genes are TRBV11-1 and TRBJ1-6; a possible D gene is TRBD1 (5 bases). V lost 0 bases, J lost 7 bases, and 10 bases lay in between. CDR1 and CDR2 from the germline V gene are SGHAT and FQDESV (reference sequence). This CDR3 has 15 residues. CDR3 DNA sequence: TGTGCCAGCAGCTTAGCGCCGGGGGGGAATTCACCCCTCCACTTT. Translation: CASSLAPGGNSPLHF.

Here the CDR3 DNA reads TGCGCCAGCAGTGAGGGGGGGACAGGCGGAGAGACCCAGTACTTC. Protein product: CASSEGGTGGETQYF. V is TRBV10-1 and J is TRBJ2-5, with 8 bases that match TRBD1. The V gene end was trimmed by 2 bases and the J gene end by 4 bases; junction bases not matched to a gene: 6. From germline, CDR1 is WNHNN and CDR2 SYGVQD (reference sequence). The CDR3 is 15 amino acids.

This clone was counted a few times. The chain links TRBV5-4 to TRBJ1-3; D remains unclear. Germline V CDR1 and CDR2: SGHNT, YYREEE (reference sequence). This CDR3 comprises 16 residues. The V and J ends lost 5 bases and 0 bases respectively, with 15 bases between them. This CDR3 reads CASSLNLGTSGNTIYF. The CDR3, as DNA: TGTGCCAGCAGTTTAAATTTGGGCACCTCTGGAAACACCATATATTTT.

V usage is TRBV6-5 and J usage is TRBJ1-1; tentatively, D is TRBD1 (6 bases). The V and J ends lost 2 bases and 1 base respectively, with 11 bases between them. This CDR3 has 15 amino acids. Germline lookup yields CDR1 MNHEY and CDR2 SVGAGI. The DNA of the CDR3 is TGTGCCAGCAGTTACGATAGGGGGACGAACACTGAAGCTTTCTTT. Protein sequence: CASSYDRGTNTEAFF.

The chain links TRBV19 to TRBJ2-5, with a possible D match to TRBD2 (5 bases). The CDR3 covers 14 residues. From germline, CDR1 is LNHDA and CDR2 SQIVND (reference sequence). The V gene lost 6 bases and the J gene lost 1 base, with 12 bases spanning the gap. DNA for the CDR3: TGTGCCAGTAGCCCCGGGGTTTTCCAAGAGACCCAGTACTTC. This translates into CASSPGVFQETQYF.

This clone has a single count. This sequence joins TRBV10-2 and TRBJ1-6; 8 bases are a match to TRBD1. The CDR3 totals 19 residues. Germline trimming cut 7 bases from V and 10 bases from J; bases unmatched to any gene: 24. Per germline, CDR1 WSHSY and CDR2 SAAADI. CDR3 coding DNA: TGCGCCAGCACTGAAGGGCGGGCAGGGGGCGCCTCGTACGGGTCACCCCTCCACTTT. Its translation: CASTEGRAGGASYGSPLHF.